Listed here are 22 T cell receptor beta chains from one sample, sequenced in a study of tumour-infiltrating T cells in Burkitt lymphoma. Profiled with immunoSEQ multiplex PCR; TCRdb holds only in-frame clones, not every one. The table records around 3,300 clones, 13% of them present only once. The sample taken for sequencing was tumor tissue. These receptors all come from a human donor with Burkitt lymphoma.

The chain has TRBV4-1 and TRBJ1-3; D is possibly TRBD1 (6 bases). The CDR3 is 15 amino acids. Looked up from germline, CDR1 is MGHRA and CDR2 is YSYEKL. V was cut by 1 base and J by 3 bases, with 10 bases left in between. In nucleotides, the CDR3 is TGCGCCAGCAGCCAAGTGTCAGGGGATGGAAACACCATATATTTT. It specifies CASSQVSGDGNTIYF.

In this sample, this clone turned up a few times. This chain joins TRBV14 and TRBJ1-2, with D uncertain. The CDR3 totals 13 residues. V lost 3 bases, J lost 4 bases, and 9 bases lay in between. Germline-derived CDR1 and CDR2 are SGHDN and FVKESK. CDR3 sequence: CASSQMRTYGYTF. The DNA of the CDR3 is TGTGCCAGCAGCCAGATGAGAACCTATGGCTACACCTTC.

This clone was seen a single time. This chain's CDR3 is CASSPRFGTGGEKLFF. The CDR3 DNA reads TGTGCCAGCAGCCCTAGGTTTGGGACAGGGGGTGAAAAACTGTTTTTT. The chain recombines TRBV11-2 with TRBJ1-4; 11 bases fit TRBD1. With 5 bases clipped from V and 7 bases from J, the junction kept 9 bases outside the gene matches. Germline lookup yields CDR1 SGHAT and CDR2 FQNNGV. This CDR3 spans 16 amino acids.

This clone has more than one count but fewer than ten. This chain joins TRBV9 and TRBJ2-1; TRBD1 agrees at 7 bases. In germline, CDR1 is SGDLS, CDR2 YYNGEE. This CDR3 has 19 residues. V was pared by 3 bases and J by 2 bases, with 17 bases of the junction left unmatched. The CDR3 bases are TGTGCCAGCAGCGACGTATCCTCACAGGGGCCTCGCCCCTACAATGAGCAGTTCTTC. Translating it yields CASSDVSSQGPRPYNEQFF.

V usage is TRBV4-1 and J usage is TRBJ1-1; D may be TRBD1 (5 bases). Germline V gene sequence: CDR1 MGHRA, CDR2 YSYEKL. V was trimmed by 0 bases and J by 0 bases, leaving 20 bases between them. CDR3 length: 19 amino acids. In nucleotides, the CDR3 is TGCGCCAGCAGCCAAGAAGTCTTGGCAGGGCCTGTCATGAACACTGAAGCTTTCTTT. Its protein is CASSQEVLAGPVMNTEAFF.

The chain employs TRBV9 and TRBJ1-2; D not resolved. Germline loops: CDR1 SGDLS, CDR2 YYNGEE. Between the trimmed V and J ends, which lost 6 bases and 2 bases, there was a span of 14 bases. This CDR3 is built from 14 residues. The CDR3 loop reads CASTSGQKNYGYTF. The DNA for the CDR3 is TGTGCCAGCACCTCCGGGCAAAAGAACTATGGCTACACCTTC.

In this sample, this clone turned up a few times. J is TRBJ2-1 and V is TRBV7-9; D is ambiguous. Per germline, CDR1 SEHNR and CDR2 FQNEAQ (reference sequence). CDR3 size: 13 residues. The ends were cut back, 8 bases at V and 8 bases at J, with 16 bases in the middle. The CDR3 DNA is TGTGCCAGCCTCGGGTTGAGTGACGATGAGCAGTTCTTC. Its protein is CASLGLSDDEQFF. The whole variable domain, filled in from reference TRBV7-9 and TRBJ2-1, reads DTGVSQNPRHKITKRGQNVTFRCDPISEHNRLYWYRQTLGQGPEFLTYFQNEAQLEKSRLLSDRFSAERPKGSFSTLEIQRTEQGDSAMYLCASLGLSDDEQFFGPGTRLTVL.

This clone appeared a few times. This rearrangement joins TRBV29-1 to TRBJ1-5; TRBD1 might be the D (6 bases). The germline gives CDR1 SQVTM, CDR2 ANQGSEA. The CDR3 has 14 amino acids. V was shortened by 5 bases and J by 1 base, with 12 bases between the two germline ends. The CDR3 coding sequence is TGCAGCGTTTCTAAGGGGGAAAGCAATCAGCCCCAGCATTTT. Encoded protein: CSVSKGESNQPQHF.

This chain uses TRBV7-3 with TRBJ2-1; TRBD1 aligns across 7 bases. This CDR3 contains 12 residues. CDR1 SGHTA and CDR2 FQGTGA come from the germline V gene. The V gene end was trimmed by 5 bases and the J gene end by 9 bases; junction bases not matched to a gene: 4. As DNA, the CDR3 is TGTGCCAGCAGCCCGGGGACAGTTGAGCAGTTCTTC. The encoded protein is CASSPGTVEQFF.

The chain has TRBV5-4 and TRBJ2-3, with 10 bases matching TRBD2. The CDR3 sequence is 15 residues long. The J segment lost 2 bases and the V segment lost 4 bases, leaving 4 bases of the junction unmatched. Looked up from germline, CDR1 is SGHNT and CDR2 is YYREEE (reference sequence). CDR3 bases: TGTGCCAGCAGCCGGACTAGCGGAGACACAGATACGCAGTATTTT. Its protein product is CASSRTSGDTDTQYF.

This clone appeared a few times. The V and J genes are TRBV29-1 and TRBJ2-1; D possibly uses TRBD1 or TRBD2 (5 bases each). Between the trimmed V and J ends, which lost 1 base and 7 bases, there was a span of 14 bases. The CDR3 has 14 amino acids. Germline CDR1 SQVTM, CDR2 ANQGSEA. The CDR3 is CSVEVLGPDNEQFF. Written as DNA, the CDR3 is TGCAGCGTTGAAGTTTTGGGACCTGATAATGAGCAGTTCTTC.

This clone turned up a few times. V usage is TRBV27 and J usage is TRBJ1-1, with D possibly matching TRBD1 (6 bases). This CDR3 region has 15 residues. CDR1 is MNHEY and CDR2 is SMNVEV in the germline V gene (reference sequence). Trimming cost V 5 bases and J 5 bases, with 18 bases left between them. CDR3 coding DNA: TGTGCCAGCAGTCCTGAGGACAGCCTAAGGACTGAAGCTTTCTTT. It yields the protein CASSPEDSLRTEAFF.

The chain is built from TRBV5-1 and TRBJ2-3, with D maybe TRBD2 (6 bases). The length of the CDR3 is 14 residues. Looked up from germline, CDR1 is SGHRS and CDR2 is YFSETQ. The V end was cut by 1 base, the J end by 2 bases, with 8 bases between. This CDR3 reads CASSLPGVTDTQYF. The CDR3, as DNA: TGCGCCAGCAGCTTGCCGGGGGTCACAGATACGCAGTATTTT.

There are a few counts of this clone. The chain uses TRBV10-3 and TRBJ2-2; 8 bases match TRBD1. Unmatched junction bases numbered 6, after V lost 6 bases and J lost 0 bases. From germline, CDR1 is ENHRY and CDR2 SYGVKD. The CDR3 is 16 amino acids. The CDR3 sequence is CAISRAQGANTGELFF. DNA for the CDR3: TGTGCCATCAGCCGGGCACAGGGGGCGAACACCGGGGAGCTGTTTTTT.

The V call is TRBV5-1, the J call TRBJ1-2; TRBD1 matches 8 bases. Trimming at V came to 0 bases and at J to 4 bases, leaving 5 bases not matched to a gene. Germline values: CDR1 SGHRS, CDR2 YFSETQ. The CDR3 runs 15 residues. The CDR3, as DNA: TGCGCCAGCAGCTTGGGCGCAGGGGGCGGCTATGGCTACACCTTC. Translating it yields CASSLGAGGGYGYTF.

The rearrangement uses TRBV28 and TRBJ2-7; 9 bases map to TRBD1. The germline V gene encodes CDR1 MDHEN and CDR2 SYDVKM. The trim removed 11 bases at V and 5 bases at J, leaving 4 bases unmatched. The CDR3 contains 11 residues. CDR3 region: CAVDRGDEQYF. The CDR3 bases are TGTGCCGTTGACAGGGGGGACGAGCAGTACTTC.

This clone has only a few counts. In DNA form, the CDR3 reads TGTGCCAGCAGTTACTCTCCAGGGGGCTACGAGCAGTACTTC. Translation gives CASSYSPGGYEQYF. This sequence joins TRBV6-5 and TRBJ2-7; TRBD1 matches 7 bases. The CDR3 covers 14 residues. Germline values: CDR1 MNHEY, CDR2 SVGAGI. Losses at the gene ends were 0 bases for V and 3 bases for J; bases not matched to a gene: 2.

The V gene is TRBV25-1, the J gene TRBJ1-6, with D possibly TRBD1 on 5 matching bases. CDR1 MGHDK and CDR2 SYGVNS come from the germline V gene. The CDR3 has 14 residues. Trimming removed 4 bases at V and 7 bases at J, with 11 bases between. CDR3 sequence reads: CASSAGGRNSPLHF. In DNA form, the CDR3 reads TGTGCCAGCAGTGCCGGGGGAAGAAATTCACCCCTCCACTTT.

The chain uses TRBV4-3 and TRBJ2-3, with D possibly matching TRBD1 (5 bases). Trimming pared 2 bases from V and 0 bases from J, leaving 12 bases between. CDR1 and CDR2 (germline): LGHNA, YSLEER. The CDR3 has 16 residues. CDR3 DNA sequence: TGCGCCAGCAGCCAAAGACAGCGTACTAGCACAGATACGCAGTATTTT. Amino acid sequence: CASSQRQRTSTDTQYF.

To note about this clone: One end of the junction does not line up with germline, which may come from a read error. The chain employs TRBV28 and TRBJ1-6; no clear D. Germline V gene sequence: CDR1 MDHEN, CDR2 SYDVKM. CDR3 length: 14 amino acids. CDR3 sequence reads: CVSSFASNNSPLHF. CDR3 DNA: TGTGTCAGCAGTTTTGCCAGTAATAATTCACCCCTCCACTTT.

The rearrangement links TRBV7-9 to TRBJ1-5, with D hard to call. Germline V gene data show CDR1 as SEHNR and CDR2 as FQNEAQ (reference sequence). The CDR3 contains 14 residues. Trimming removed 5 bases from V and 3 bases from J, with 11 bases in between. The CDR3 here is CASSPTVTNQPQHF. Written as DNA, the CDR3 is TGTGCCAGCAGCCCGACGGTAACCAATCAGCCCCAGCATTTT.

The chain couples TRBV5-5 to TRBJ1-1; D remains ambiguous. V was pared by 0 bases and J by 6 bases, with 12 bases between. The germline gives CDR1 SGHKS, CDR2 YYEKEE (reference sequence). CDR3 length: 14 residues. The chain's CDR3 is CASSLETGFPEAFF. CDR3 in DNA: TGTGCCAGCAGCTTGGAAACGGGTTTCCCTGAAGCTTTCTTT. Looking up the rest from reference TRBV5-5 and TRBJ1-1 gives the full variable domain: DAGVTQSPTHLIKTRGQQVTLRCSPISGHKSVSWYQQVLGQGPQFIFQYYEKEERGRGNFPDRFSARQFPNYSSELNVNALLLGDSALYLCASSLETGFPEAFFGQGTRLTVV.